This T cell receptor (beta chain) stems from a study of shared clonotypes between healthy human individuals. Naive CD8 isolation took CD45RO-negative cells positively selected for CCR7 and excluded terminally differentiated effector memory CD45RA+ cells. Recent vaccinations or acute infections were absent in the healthy HIV-negative adult donors. The V gene end was trimmed by 4 bases and the J gene end by 4 bases; junction bases not matched to a gene: 3. CDR1 is SGHTA, CDR2 FQGTGA, per germline. The CDR3 length is 14 residues. Profiling relied on immunoSEQ multiplex PCR, and the TCRdb table lists in-frame clones only, not all of them. The sample records about 2.1 million clones, about 93% being singletons.

The TCR was taken from a man between 18 and 29 years old in good health. Some clones in this sample may be carry-over from other donors' samples. Sequences were obtained from naive CD8+ T cells from PBMCs. The chain links TRBV7-3 to TRBJ1-5; 8 nucleotides line up with TRBD1. The CDR3 bases are TGTGCCAGCAGCTCCACAGGGGGGAATCAGCCCCAGCATTTT. Its protein is CASSSTGGNQPQHF.